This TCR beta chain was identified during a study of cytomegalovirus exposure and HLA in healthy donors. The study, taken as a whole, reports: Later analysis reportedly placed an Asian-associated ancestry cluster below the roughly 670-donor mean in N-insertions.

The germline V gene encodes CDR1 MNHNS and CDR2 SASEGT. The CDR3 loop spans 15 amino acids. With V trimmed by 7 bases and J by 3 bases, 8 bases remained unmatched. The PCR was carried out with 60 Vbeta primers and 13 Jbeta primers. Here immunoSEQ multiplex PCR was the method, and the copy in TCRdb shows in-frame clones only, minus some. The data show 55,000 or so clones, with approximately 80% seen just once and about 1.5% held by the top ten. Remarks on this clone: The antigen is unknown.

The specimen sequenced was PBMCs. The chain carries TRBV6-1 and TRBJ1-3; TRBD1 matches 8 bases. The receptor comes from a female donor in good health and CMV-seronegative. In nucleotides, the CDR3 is TGTGCCAGCACCCTGGACAGGGATGATGGAAACACCATATATTTT. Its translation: CASTLDRDDGNTIYF.